These 19 T cell receptor beta chains share one sample of origin, sequenced in a study of control samples from healthy donors and cancer patients. Some clones are missing from TCRdb's copy, which holds only in-frame ones; the method was immunoSEQ multiplex PCR. The sample includes roughly 130,000 clones, 70% to 90% of them seen just once. The sequencing sample was made of blood. These receptors originate from a man aged 45-65 years in good health.

The chain has TRBV24-1 and TRBJ1-2; D ambiguous. V lost 3 bases and J 4 bases, leaving 14 bases between the germline ends. Looked up from germline, CDR1 is KGHDR and CDR2 is SFDVKD. The CDR3 sequence is 15 residues long. In nucleotides, the CDR3 is TGTGCCACCAGTGATCCCGGGTCCGGCTCCTATGGCTACACCTTC. This sequence encodes CATSDPGSGSYGYTF.

The V and J genes are TRBV19 and TRBJ1-2, with 9 bases fitting TRBD1. V shed 3 bases, J shed 4 bases, and the junction held 3 bases outside the gene matches. This CDR3 has 14 residues. The V gene's germline CDR1 is LNHDA and CDR2 SQIVND (reference sequence). The CDR3 bases are TGTGCCAGTAGTATTGGACAGGGGACCTATGGCTACACCTTC. It translates to CASSIGQGTYGYTF.

The chain carries TRBV28 and TRBJ2-1, with 7 bases that match TRBD2. The CDR3 is 16 amino acids. V shed 5 bases and J 4 bases; nucleotides not matched to a gene: 11. The germline CDR1 and CDR2 sequences are MDHEN and SYDVKM. Here the CDR3 reads CASSESSGGPYNEQFF. The CDR3 DNA is TGTGCCAGCAGTGAGTCGTCGGGGGGTCCTTACAATGAGCAGTTCTTC.

The chain employs TRBV5-1 and TRBJ1-3; D is possibly TRBD1 (5 bases). The V gene's germline CDR1 is SGHRS and CDR2 YFSETQ. The V and J ends lost 1 base and 1 base respectively, with 9 bases between them. The CDR3 has 15 amino acids. CDR3 in amino acids: CASSLLGTSGNTIYF. The CDR3 coding sequence is TGCGCCAGCAGCTTGCTAGGGACTTCTGGAAACACCATATATTTT.

V usage is TRBV21-1 and J usage is TRBJ2-1. TRBV21-1 is a pseudogene locus. The CDR3 runs to 16 residues. CDR3 protein: CASSIRGPNKNNEQFF. In nucleotides, the CDR3 is TGTGCCAGCAGCATACGGGGACCTAATAAAAACAATGAGCAGTTCTTC.

The chain recombines TRBV19 with TRBJ2-7, with 7 nucleotides matching TRBD2. From germline, CDR1 is LNHDA and CDR2 SQIVND (reference sequence). V was pared by 4 bases and J by 3 bases, with 6 bases of the junction left unmatched. This CDR3 contains 14 residues. CDR3: CASSTAAGDYEQYF. The CDR3 region has the DNA TGTGCCAGTAGTACAGCGGCGGGAGACTACGAGCAGTACTTC.

The sample holds one count of this clone. The CDR3 DNA is TGCAGCGCTACAGGGGGCTGGTCGACTTTCTTT. It translates to CSATGGWSTFF. The chain links TRBV29-1 to TRBJ1-1, with 9 bases identical to TRBD1. V shed 7 bases and J 12 bases; nucleotides not matched to a gene: 9. Per the germline V gene, CDR1 is SQVTM and CDR2 is ANQGSEA. The CDR3 runs to 11 residues.

The J gene is TRBJ2-5, the V gene TRBV21-1; the D call TRBD2 from the table was never checked on the DNA. TRBV21-1 is listed as a pseudogene. The CDR3 has 16 residues. The CDR3 DNA reads TGTGCCAGCAGCAAGGTTCGTAGTCGGAAGGAGGAGACCCAGTACTTC. Protein sequence: CASSKVRSRKEETQYF.

V is TRBV6-7 and J is TRBJ2-3; 8 bases match TRBD1. TRBV6-7 qualifies as an ORF whose function is uncertain. V was clipped by 2 bases and J by 4 bases; unmatched bases: 8. The CDR3 has 16 amino acids. The CDR3 DNA is TGTGCCAGCAGTTACACCGACAGGGGTCGCGCAGATACGCAGTATTTT. Translation: CASSYTDRGRADTQYF.

This clone came up a few times. CDR3 DNA: TGTGCCAGCAGCTTCGGACCATATGGCTACACCTTC. Amino acid sequence: CASSFGPYGYTF. This chain joins TRBV11-2 and TRBJ1-2; D unresolved. CDR1 SGHAT and CDR2 FQNNGV come from the germline V gene. V lost 3 bases and J lost 5, with 7 bases in between. CDR3 length: 12 amino acids.

The V call is TRBV7-9, the J call TRBJ1-5, with 7 nucleotides matching TRBD1. Trimming cost V 3 bases and J 3 bases; bases outside gene matches: 8. The CDR3 spans 16 residues. CDR1 SEHNR and CDR2 FQNEAQ come from the germline V gene (reference sequence). The CDR3 coding sequence is TGTGCCAGCAGCTTGGGCGTTACAGGGGTCAATCAGCCCCAGCATTTT. As protein: CASSLGVTGVNQPQHF.

The chain has TRBV28 and TRBJ2-6; D is tentatively TRBD1 or TRBD2 (5 bases each). There are 15 residues in the CDR3. Germline V lookup: CDR1 MDHEN, CDR2 SYDVKM. Deletions cut 10 bases from V and 0 bases from J, with 13 bases between. This CDR3 is CATGDVNSGANVLTF. CDR3 coding DNA: TGTGCCACCGGGGACGTCAACTCTGGGGCCAACGTCCTGACTTTC.

This clone has more than one count but fewer than ten. The CDR3 loop reads CASSEAWGGVNEQFF. As DNA, the CDR3 is TGTGCCAGCAGCGAGGCTTGGGGGGGCGTCAATGAGCAGTTCTTC. V usage is TRBV6-5 and J usage is TRBJ2-1; D is perhaps TRBD2 (7 bases). V dropped 6 bases and J dropped 6 bases, with 18 bases sitting between them. The CDR3 has 15 amino acids. Germline V gene lookup returns CDR1 MNHEY and CDR2 SVGAGI.

The chain carries TRBV18 and TRBJ2-1, with 7 bases that match TRBD1. Germline V lookup: CDR1 KGHSH, CDR2 LQKENI. Trimming took 3 bases from V and 1 from J; bases not matched to a gene: 0. The length of the CDR3 is 14 residues. CDR3 in amino acids: CASSPTGSYNEQFF. In DNA form, the CDR3 reads TGTGCCAGCTCACCGACAGGGTCCTACAATGAGCAGTTCTTC.

V is TRBV6-5 and J is TRBJ2-1; D is uncertain. Germline CDR1 MNHEY, CDR2 SVGAGI. Trimming took off 0 bases at V and 8 bases at J, with 11 bases between the two ends. This CDR3 is built from 14 residues. The CDR3 is CASSYSAATHEQFF. In nucleotides, the CDR3 is TGTGCCAGCAGTTACTCGGCGGCAACCCATGAGCAGTTCTTC.

The chain is built from TRBV23-1 and TRBJ2-5; 9 bases match TRBD1. TRBV23-1 falls under the ORF class, with uncertain function. CDR3 length: 13 amino acids. V lost 4 bases, J lost 6 bases, and 3 bases stayed unmatched. CDR3 DNA sequence: TGCGCCAGCAGTCTGGACAGGGGACAGACCCAGTACTTC. Encoded protein: CASSLDRGQTQYF.

The chain employs TRBV30 and TRBJ1-6, with D possibly being TRBD1 (6 bases). The length of the CDR3 is 14 residues. The ends were cut back, 0 bases at V and 9 bases at J, with 12 bases in the middle. Looked up from germline, CDR1 is GTSNPN and CDR2 is SVGIG (reference sequence). CDR3 sequence reads: CAWSVIQGSSPLHF. The CDR3 coding sequence is TGTGCCTGGAGTGTAATACAGGGAAGTTCACCCCTCCACTTT.

V usage is TRBV4-2 and J usage is TRBJ2-1; 8 bases map to TRBD1. V dropped 0 bases and J dropped 14; count of bases not matched to a gene: 12. CDR1 is LGHNA and CDR2 is YNFKEQ in the germline V gene. The CDR3 loop spans 15 amino acids. CDR3 residues: CASSQDALGTGNEFF. CDR3 bases: TGTGCCAGCAGCCAAGATGCTCTTGGGACAGGCAATGAGTTCTTC.

The chain combines TRBV7-2 with TRBJ2-1; unclear D gene. V lost 0 bases to trimming and J lost 5 bases, with 5 bases between them. Germline CDR1 is SGHTA and CDR2 is FQGNSA. The CDR3 runs 13 residues. The CDR3: CASSLALDNEQFF. The CDR3 DNA sequence: TGTGCCAGCAGCTTAGCGTTAGACAATGAGCAGTTCTTC. Combining the CDR3 with reference TRBV7-2 and TRBJ2-1 gives the whole variable domain GAGVSQSPSNKVTEKGKDVELRCDPISGHTALYWYRQSLGQGLEFLIYFQGNSAPDKSGLPSDRFSAERTGGSVSTLTIQRTQQEDSAVYLCASSLALDNEQFFGPGTRLTVL.